The clone carrying this T cell receptor (delta chain) is deemed large. The antigen is unknown. PBMC RNA was reverse transcribed using gamma-chain- and delta-chain-specific primers. TCRdb fed the RT-PCR reads to CATT. Of around 380 delta-chain clones listed, 7% to 9% are singletons. These data are taken from a study of delta chains in infants with herpesvirus infections. Study details: A public fetal Vdelta1/Vgamma8 clonotype was sought in postnatally CMV-infected infants. Study-wide results and caveats: A few infants infected before 120 days plus one congenital case had the public Vdelta1 clonotype. Limitations included few samples and no matched controls for race or environment. Only the first time point after infection showed the public clonotype.

With 1 base removed from V and 0 bases from J, the gap between germline ends came to 33 bases. CDR1 TSWWSYY and CDR2 QGS come from the germline V gene. CDR3 length equals 23 residues. This specimen consisted of peripheral blood, obtained at time point 2 of longitudinal follow-up. This sequence was found in a human donor who was a Ugandan infant, either HIV-exposed or HIV-unexposed (not recorded which). The chain employs TRDV1 and TRDJ1, with D tentatively TRDD3 (7 bases). This chain's CDR3 is CALGERSWASYTYLGDNTDKLIF. CDR3 nucleotide sequence: TGTGCTCTTGGGGAACGTTCTTGGGCGTCCTACACCTACTTGGGGGACAACACCGATAAACTCATCTTT.